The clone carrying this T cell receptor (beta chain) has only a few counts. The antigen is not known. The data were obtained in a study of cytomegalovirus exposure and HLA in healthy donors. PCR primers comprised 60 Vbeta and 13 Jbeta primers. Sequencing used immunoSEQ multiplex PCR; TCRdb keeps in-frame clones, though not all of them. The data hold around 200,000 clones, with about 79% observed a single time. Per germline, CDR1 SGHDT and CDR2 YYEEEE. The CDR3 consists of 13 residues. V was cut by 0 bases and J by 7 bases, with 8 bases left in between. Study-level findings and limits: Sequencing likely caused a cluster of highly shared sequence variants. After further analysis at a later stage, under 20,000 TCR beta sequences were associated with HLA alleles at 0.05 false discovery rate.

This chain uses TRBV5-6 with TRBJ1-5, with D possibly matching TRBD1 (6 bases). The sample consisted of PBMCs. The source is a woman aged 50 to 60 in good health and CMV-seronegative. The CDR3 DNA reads TGTGCCAGCAGCTTGGTAGGGGGACAGCCCCAGCATTTT. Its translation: CASSLVGGQPQHF.